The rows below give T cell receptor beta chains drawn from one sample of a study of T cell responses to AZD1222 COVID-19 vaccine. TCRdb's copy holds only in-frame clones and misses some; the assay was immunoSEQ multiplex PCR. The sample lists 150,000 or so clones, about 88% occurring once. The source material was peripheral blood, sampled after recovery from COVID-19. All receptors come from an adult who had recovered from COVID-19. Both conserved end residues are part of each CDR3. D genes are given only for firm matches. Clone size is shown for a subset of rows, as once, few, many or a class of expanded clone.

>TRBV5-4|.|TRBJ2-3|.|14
TGTGCCACCCGGGGTTCATCTAGCACAGATACGCAGTATTTT
CATRGSSSTDTQYF
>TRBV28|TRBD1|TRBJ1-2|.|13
TGTGCCAGCACCCGGACAGGGTGGAATGGCTACACCTTC
CASTRTGWNGYTF
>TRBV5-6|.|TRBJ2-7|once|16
TGTGCCAGCAGCTTGGCGATGGCAGGGCATCCTGACGAGCAGTACTTC
CASSLAMAGHPDEQYF
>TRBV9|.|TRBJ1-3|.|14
TGTGCCAGCAGCGGCCAGGGCTCTGGAAACACCATATATTTT
CASSGQGSGNTIYF
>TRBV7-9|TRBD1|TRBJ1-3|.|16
TGTGCCAGCAGCTTAGCGGGACAGTACTCTGGAAACACCATATATTTT
CASSLAGQYSGNTIYF
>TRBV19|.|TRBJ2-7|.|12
TGTGCCAGTAGTATTTCTGGCGCCGAGCAGTACTTC
CASSISGAEQYF
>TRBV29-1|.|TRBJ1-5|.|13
TGCAGCGTTCTCGGACAGATCAATCAGCCCCAGCATTTT
CSVLGQINQPQHF
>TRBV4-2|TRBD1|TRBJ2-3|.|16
TGTGCCAGCAGCCCCTTTGAGGACAGGGGAAAAGATACGCAGTATTTT
CASSPFEDRGKDTQYF
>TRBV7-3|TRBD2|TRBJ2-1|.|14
TGTGCCAGCAGCTTAGACGGGGGGGCGGCTGAGCAGTTCTTC
CASSLDGGAAEQFF
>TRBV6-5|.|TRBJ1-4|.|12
TGTGCCAGCAGTTACTCGGGGGGAAAACTGTTTTTT
CASSYSGGKLFF
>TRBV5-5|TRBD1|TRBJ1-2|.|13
TGTGCCAGCAGCTTGTTTGGACAGGCTTGGGACACCTTC
CASSLFGQAWDTF
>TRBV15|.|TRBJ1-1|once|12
TGTGCCACCAGCAGACCCAACACTGAAGCTTTCTTT
CATSRPNTEAFF
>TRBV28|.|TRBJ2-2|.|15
TGTGCCAGCAGCCAAATCCGGGGGAACACCGGGGAGCTGTTTTTT
CASSQIRGNTGELFF
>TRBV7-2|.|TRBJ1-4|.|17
TGTGCCAGCAGCTTAGTTGTCCTCCGGGCAACTAATGAAAAACTGTTTTTT
CASSLVVLRATNEKLFF
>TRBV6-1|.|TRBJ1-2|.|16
TGTGCCAGCAGTGACCCCGGGACGGGATCTAACTATGGCTACACCTTC
CASSDPGTGSNYGYTF
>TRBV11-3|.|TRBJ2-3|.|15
TGTGCCAGCAGCCTCACCGGGCTCACGGCAGATACGCAGTATTTT
CASSLTGLTADTQYF
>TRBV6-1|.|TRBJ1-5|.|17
TGTGCCAGCAGTGACCGGGGATTCGCCATAAGCAATCAGCCCCAGCATTTT
CASSDRGFAISNQPQHF
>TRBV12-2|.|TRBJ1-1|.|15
.
CASRLFGPGNTEAFF
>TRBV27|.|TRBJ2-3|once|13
TGTGCCAGCAGTTTCGACGCGACAACTACGCAGTATTTT
CASSFDATTTQYF
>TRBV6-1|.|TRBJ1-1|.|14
TGTGCCAGCAGTGAAGCAGGGGGGAGAACTGAAGCTTTCTTT
CASSEAGGRTEAFF
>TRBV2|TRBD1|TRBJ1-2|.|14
TGTGCCAGCAGGACAGGACAGGGGTGGTATGGCTACACCTTC
CASRTGQGWYGYTF
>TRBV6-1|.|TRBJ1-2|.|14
TGTGCCAGCAGTGAAGACCGGCTGATCTATGGCTACACCTTC
CASSEDRLIYGYTF
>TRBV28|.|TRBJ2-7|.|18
TGTGCCAGCAGTTCCTCACTGGGCGGGGCGGAAGGGATCTACGAGCAGTACTTC
CASSSSLGGAEGIYEQYF
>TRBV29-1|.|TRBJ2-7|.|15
TGCAGCGTTGAACTGGGGGAGGTAGTTGGGTACGAGCAGTACTTC
CSVELGEVVGYEQYF
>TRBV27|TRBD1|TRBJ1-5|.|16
TGTGCCAGCAGTTTATCGGGGGGGACAGGCGTCCAGCCCCAGCATTTT
CASSLSGGTGVQPQHF
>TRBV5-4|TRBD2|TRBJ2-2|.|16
TGTGCCAGCAGCTTGGGGAGGACTAGCGACACCGGGGAGCTGTTTTTT
CASSLGRTSDTGELFF
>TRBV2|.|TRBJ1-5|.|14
TGTGCCAGCAGTGGTAAAGGATTCAATCAGCCCCAGCATTTT
CASSGKGFNQPQHF
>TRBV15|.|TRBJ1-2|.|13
TGTGCCACCAGCAGAGGAGAAACGATAGGCTACACCTTC
CATSRGETIGYTF
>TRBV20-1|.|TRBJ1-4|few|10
TGCAGTGCCGGTAGTCCTCATCCGTTTTTT
CSAGSPHPFF
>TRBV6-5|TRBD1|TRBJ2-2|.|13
TGTGCCAGCAGCGGACAGGGGACCGGGGAGCTGTTTTTT
CASSGQGTGELFF
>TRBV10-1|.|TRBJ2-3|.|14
TGCGCCAGCAGTGGTTCAGTTCTAGCTGAGGCGCAGTATTTT
CASSGSVLAEAQYF
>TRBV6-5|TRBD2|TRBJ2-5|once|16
TGTGCCAGCAGTTACCAAGCGGGGGGGAGGGAAGAGACCCAGTACTTC
CASSYQAGGREETQYF
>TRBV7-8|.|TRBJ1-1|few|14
TGTGCCAGCAGCTTAGACAGTGCGGTAGGCGAAGCTTTCTTT
CASSLDSAVGEAFF
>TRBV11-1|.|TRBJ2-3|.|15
TGTGCCAGCAGGCATAGGACTGCTAGCACAGATACGCAGTATTTT
CASRHRTASTDTQYF
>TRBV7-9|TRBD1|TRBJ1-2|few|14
TGTGCCAGCAGGAGCCCCAGGGGGGGTCTTGGCTACACCTTC
CASRSPRGGLGYTF
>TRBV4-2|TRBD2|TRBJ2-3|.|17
TGTGCCAGCAGCCGGTCGACCGGGACTAGCGGGGGGAATACGCAGTATTTT
CASSRSTGTSGGNTQYF
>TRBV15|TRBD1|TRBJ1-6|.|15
TGTGCCACCAGCACGTGGGACAGGGAGAATTCACCCCTCCACTTT
CATSTWDRENSPLHF
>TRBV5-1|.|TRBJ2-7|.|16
TGCGCCAGCAGCTTGGAGTCCGGCACGGTCTCCTACGAGCAGTACTTC
CASSLESGTVSYEQYF
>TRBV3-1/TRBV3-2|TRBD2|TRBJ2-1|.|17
TGTGCCAGCAGCCATACTAGCGGAGACCTTTCCTACAATGAGCAGTTCTTC
CASSHTSGDLSYNEQFF
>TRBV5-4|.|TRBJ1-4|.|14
TGTGCCAGCAGCTTGGACGGCAATAATGAAAAACTGTTTTTT
CASSLDGNNEKLFF
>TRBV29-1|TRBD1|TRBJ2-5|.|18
TGCAGCGTTGAAGATCTCGGGACAGGGGGGCTAGTCCAAGAGACCCAGTACTTC
CSVEDLGTGGLVQETQYF
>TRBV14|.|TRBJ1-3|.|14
TGTGCCAGCAGCACCGGTTCACCTGGAAACACCATATATTTT
CASSTGSPGNTIYF
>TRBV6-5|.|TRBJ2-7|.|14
TGTGCCAGCAGAACCGGACAGAATTGGGGCGAGCAGTACTTC
CASRTGQNWGEQYF
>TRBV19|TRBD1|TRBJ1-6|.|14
TGTGCCAGTAGGAAGGCCAGGGGGGGATCACCCCTCCACTTT
CASRKARGGSPLHF
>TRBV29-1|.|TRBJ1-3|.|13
TGCAGCGTTGATAAGCAAAATGGAAACACCATATATTTT
CSVDKQNGNTIYF